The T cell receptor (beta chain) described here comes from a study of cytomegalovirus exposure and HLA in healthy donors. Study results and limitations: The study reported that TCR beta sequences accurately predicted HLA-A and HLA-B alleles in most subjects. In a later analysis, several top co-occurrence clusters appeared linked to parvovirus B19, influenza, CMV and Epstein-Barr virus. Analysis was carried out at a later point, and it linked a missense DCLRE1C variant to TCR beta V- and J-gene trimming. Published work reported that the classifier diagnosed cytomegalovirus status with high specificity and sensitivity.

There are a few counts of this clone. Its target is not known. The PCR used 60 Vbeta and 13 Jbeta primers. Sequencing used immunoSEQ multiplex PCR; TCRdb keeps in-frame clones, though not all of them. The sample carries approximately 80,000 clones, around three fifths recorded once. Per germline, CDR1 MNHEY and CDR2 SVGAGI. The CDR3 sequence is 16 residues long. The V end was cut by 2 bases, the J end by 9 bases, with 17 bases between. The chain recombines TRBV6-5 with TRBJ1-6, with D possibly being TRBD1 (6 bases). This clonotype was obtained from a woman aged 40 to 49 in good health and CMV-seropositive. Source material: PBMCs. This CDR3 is CASSYGRGGSRSPLHF. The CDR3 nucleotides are TGTGCCAGCAGTTACGGTCGAGGGGGTTCGCGTTCACCCCTCCACTTT.